This T cell receptor (beta chain) comes out of a study of cytomegalovirus exposure and HLA in healthy donors. Study conclusions and caveats: The study recorded 164 TCR beta chains that were cytomegalovirus-associated. Most observed TCR sequences were rare, whereas some public TCRs were detected in many donors. Follow-up analysis later connected one missense variant in DCLRE1C with trimming of TCR beta V- and J-genes.

The CDR3 spans 11 residues. Trimming removed 3 bases at V and 9 bases at J, with 8 bases between. The germline gives CDR1 LGHNT, CDR2 FRNRAP. On this clone itself: Its target is not known.

Use of 60 Vbeta and 13 Jbeta primers characterized the PCR. Measured with immunoSEQ multiplex PCR; TCRdb has only the in-frame clones, and not every one. The table lists about 130,000 clones. The sequenced material came from PBMCs. The V gene is TRBV12-5, the J gene TRBJ2-5; maybe TRBD2 (5 bases). This TCR was sampled from a man aged 25-45 years in good health and CMV-seronegative. CDR3 sequence: CASGFEGPQYF. The CDR3 DNA follows: TGTGCTAGTGGTTTTGAGGGTCCCCAGTACTTC.